These 14 T cell receptor beta chains were all obtained from the same sample, sequenced in a study of blood T cell repertoires in COVID-19. Sequencing was performed with immunoSEQ multiplex PCR; in TCRdb, only in-frame clones are kept and a portion is missing. The sample has 230,000 or so clones, about 90% seen once. Sequencing was done on a sample of peripheral blood. The source of these receptors is a man aged 35 to 55 with active or convalescent COVID-19.

The rearrangement uses TRBV11-3 and TRBJ2-1; D might be TRBD2 (6 bases). This CDR3 has 15 residues. V gave up 4 bases and J gave up 0 bases, with 10 bases separating them. Germline CDR1 reads SGHNT; CDR2 reads YENEEA. The CDR3 reads CASSSRLGSYNEQFF. The CDR3 bases are TGTGCCAGCAGCTCCCGACTAGGCTCCTACAATGAGCAGTTCTTC.

This clone was picked up one time. The J gene is TRBJ2-2, the V gene TRBV28; 9 bases line up with TRBD1. Germline loops: CDR1 MDHEN, CDR2 SYDVKM. The V segment lost 5 bases and the J segment 5 bases; nucleotides outside the gene matches: 6. This CDR3 spans 15 amino acids. The CDR3 is CASSPTQGATGELFF. As DNA, the CDR3 is TGTGCCAGCAGTCCCACACAGGGGGCGACCGGGGAGCTGTTTTTT.

This clone was seen once. The V call is TRBV28, the J call TRBJ1-2, with 9 bases aligning to TRBD1. The trim removed 5 bases at V and 7 bases at J, leaving 8 bases unmatched. The CDR3 loop spans 14 amino acids. Germline CDR1 is MDHEN and CDR2 is SYDVKM. CDR3 sequence (DNA): TGTGCCAGCAGTAACAGGGGGCGCCCTCTTGGCTACACCTTC. It specifies CASSNRGRPLGYTF.

The chain's CDR3 is CASTRTSGAYNEQFF. The CDR3 DNA reads TGTGCCAGCACCCGGACTAGCGGGGCCTACAATGAGCAGTTCTTC. The chain couples TRBV4-2 to TRBJ2-1; 12 nucleotides match TRBD2. This CDR3 contains 15 residues. Germline lookup yields CDR1 LGHNA and CDR2 YNFKEQ. The J segment lost 2 bases and the V segment lost 7 bases, leaving 3 bases of the junction unmatched.

With respect to this clone: One end of the junction is discordant with germline, which a read error may explain. The J gene is TRBJ2-7, the V gene TRBV11-2, with 10 bases that match TRBD1. CDR1 is SGHAT and CDR2 is FQNNGV in the germline V gene. This CDR3 is 15 amino acids long. CDR3 protein: CASSLDRTGGYGQYF. The CDR3 DNA reads TGTGCCAGCAGCTTAGATAGGACAGGGGGATACGGGCAGTACTTC.

V gene TRBV4-1 combines with J gene TRBJ2-7; 8 bases are a match to TRBD1. After removal of 4 bases from V and 2 bases from J, the junction contained 1 base not matched to a gene. CDR3 length: 13 amino acids. CDR1 and CDR2 from the germline V gene are MGHRA and YSYEKL. The CDR3 nucleotides are TGCGCCAGCAGCCCGGGACAGGCCTACGAGCAGTACTTC. Translating gives CASSPGQAYEQYF.

Comments on this clone: The sample holds other DNA sequences that translate to the same CDR3. This sequence joins TRBV5-1 and TRBJ2-7; 8 positions match TRBD1. V trimming: 4 bases; J trimming: 4 bases; junction bases outside the gene matches: 7. Germline CDR1 is SGHRS and CDR2 is YFSETQ. The CDR3 runs to 14 residues. CDR3 DNA: TGCGCCAGCAGCCTCCGACAGGGGAGGTACGAGCAGTACTTC. It yields the protein CASSLRQGRYEQYF.

V usage is TRBV5-4 and J usage is TRBJ2-5, with 10 bases lining up with TRBD2. From germline, CDR1 is SGHNT and CDR2 YYREEE (reference sequence). Trimming took 2 bases from V and 6 from J; bases not matched to a gene: 13. The CDR3 length is 17 residues. The CDR3 nucleotides are TGTGCCAGCAGCTTCGAGGGGTGGGGTAGCGGGGGGAAGACCCAGTACTTC. It yields the protein CASSFEGWGSGGKTQYF. The variable domain in full, with the rest retrieved from reference TRBV5-4 and TRBJ2-5, is ETGVTQSPTHLIKTRGQQVTLRCSSQSGHNTVSWYQQALGQGPQFIFQYYREEENGRGNFPPRFSGLQFPNYSSELNVNALELDDSALYLCASSFEGWGSGGKTQYFGPGTRLLVL.

The rearrangement joins TRBV6-5 to TRBJ2-7, with D uncertain. There are 15 residues in the CDR3. V dropped 2 bases and J dropped 7 bases, with 18 bases sitting between them. Germline lookup yields CDR1 MNHEY and CDR2 SVGAGI. The CDR3 DNA follows: TGTGCCAGCAGTTACCGACTCACAACTATTAGGGAGCAGTACTTC. As protein: CASSYRLTTIREQYF.

The rearrangement uses TRBV28 and TRBJ1-5, with 8 bases that match TRBD1. CDR1 and CDR2 from the germline V gene are MDHEN and SYDVKM. The ends lost 8 bases at V and 6 bases at J; junction bases unmatched: 12. The CDR3 is 15 residues long. The CDR3: CASALIQGAGQPQHF. CDR3 nucleotide sequence: TGTGCCAGCGCCTTGATTCAGGGGGCTGGTCAGCCCCAGCATTTT. The full variable domain, rest sourced from reference TRBV28 and TRBJ1-5, is DVKVTQSSRYLVKRTGEKVFLECVQDMDHENMFWYRQDPGLGLRLIYFSYDVKMKEKGDIPEGYSVSREKKERFSLILESASTNQTSMYLCASALIQGAGQPQHFGDGTRLSIL.

The CDR3 region is CASIKGGAGTEAFF. The CDR3, as DNA: TGTGCCAGCATCAAAGGGGGGGCGGGCACTGAAGCTTTCTTT. This chain joins TRBV28 and TRBJ1-1; a possible D gene is TRBD1 (6 bases). The V and J ends lost 7 bases and 4 bases respectively, with 16 bases between them. This CDR3 spans 14 amino acids. Germline V CDR1 and CDR2: MDHEN, SYDVKM.

The CDR3 here is CASSLETSGGDTQYF. The CDR3 DNA sequence: TGTGCCAGCAGCTTAGAGACTAGCGGGGGAGATACGCAGTATTTT. The V and J genes are TRBV5-6 and TRBJ2-3; 12 bases agree with TRBD2. Trimming cost V 2 bases and J 5 bases; bases outside gene matches: 3. Germline CDR1 and CDR2: SGHDT and YYEEEE. This CDR3 region has 15 residues.

This clone has a single count. The chain is built from TRBV4-2 and TRBJ1-4; D is ambiguous. Trimming removed 3 bases from V and 0 bases from J, with 8 bases in between. CDR1 LGHNA and CDR2 YNFKEQ come from the germline V gene. The CDR3 totals 15 residues. Here the CDR3 DNA reads TGTGCCAGCAGCCAGGCAGAGGCAACTAATGAAAAACTGTTTTTT. It translates to CASSQAEATNEKLFF.

The chain has TRBV10-2 and TRBJ2-3; 7 nucleotides align to TRBD2. The CDR3 has 13 amino acids. The V and J ends lost 7 bases and 2 bases, in that order; junction bases with no gene match: 3. Looked up from germline, CDR1 is WSHSY and CDR2 is SAAADI. CDR3 nucleotide sequence: TGCGCCAGCAAGGGGACTAACACAGATACGCAGTATTTT. It translates to CASKGTNTDTQYF.